Given below is one T cell receptor (beta chain) in context. This clone was seen at least ten times. Its antigen remains unidentified. No much larger clone exists at a distance of one base, and base qualities are not known. The sample belongs to a study of cytomegalovirus exposure and HLA in healthy donors (dated by TCRdb to 2017 to 2019). About the full investigation: According to an earlier analysis of around 600 of the donors, 150 million to 200 million T cells yielded 100 million or so unique TCR beta sequences and roughly 280 Gb of sequence data. Across around 400 genotyped donors of the cohort, an average of approximately 220,000 unique TCR beta nucleotide sequences per donor were sequenced, and 15% to 20% of those sequences were non-productive. Of the approximately 400 genotyped donors, 81% were placed in the genetic ancestry cluster associated with self-reported Caucasian donors. In an earlier analysis of several hundred of the donors, high-throughput TCR beta sequencing was used to judge whether each TCR beta V gene segment behaved as functional or pseudogenic. A separate validation cohort of 100 to 150 different subjects was used in addition to the roughly 670-subject first cohort. The study aimed to test whether signatures of past pathogen exposure could be identified by cataloging public T cell receptors. In a later analysis, previously published TCR beta repertoires from 666 donors were re-analyzed and high-resolution HLA genotyping was added so that TCR occurrence patterns could be studied. High-throughput TCR immunosequencing, statistical association of individual TCRs with disease status, and machine learning were combined to predict cytomegalovirus infection status. The study profiled the T cell repertoires of 500 to 800 subjects by immunosequencing and related them to cytomegalovirus serostatus. All discovery cohort repertoires had been generated on a single sequencing platform. Approximately 310 gigabases of sequencing data and around 80 million unique TCR sequences made up an early release that covered roughly 670 HLA-typed donors. The later analysis used no new phenotypic data to find candidate immune exposures, relying instead on TCR beta sequences and their occurrence across donors. Donor age, sex, ethnicity and CMV serostatus were compiled alongside the repertoire data. A later genetic analysis took genome-wide SNP genotypes for about three fifths of the 666 donors and used that subset as a discovery cohort. The number of donors typed differed by locus, with roughly 620-640 for A, B, C, DRB1 and DQB1, over 500 for DQA1, about 610 for DPA1, and some 470 for DPB1. Roughly five DR-DQ haplotypes were treated as single units for association and clustering because of strong linkage in the cohort. Class I and class II HLA loci were covered by the typing at four-digit resolution. Results and caveats for the whole study, not just this receptor: Strong co-occurrence of HLA alleles, especially DR and DQ, made assigning TCR associations to individual alleles difficult. Roughly uniform sequencing depth across donors was assumed in presence/absence analyses, although this assumption may not hold. In a later analysis, TCR association rates were found to vary across HLA loci, with the most associated TCRs seen for DRB1 alleles and the fewest for HLA-C alleles. A cluster of highly shared sequence variants was judged likely to be a technical artifact of the sequencing pipeline. Because counts were too low, some 17 rarely observed V segments, including chromosome 9 orphons, were excluded from the earlier analysis of some 540 of the donors. A later analysis associated 15,000 to 20,000 TCR beta sequences with specific HLA alleles at a false discovery rate of 0.05. In a later genetic analysis, fewer N-insertions in productive TCRs were reported among donors in an Asian-associated ancestry cluster than the approximately 630-donor mean. The only immune exposure information available for the cohort was CMV serostatus. The authors suggested that the approach could potentially be extended to other disease states and immunological phenotypes. Most TCR sequences were seen in very few donors, while some public TCRs were found in many individuals. Only TCR beta chains were sequenced in this cohort, and the absence of alpha or paired-chain data limited detectable features. The classifier was reported to diagnose cytomegalovirus status with high specificity and sensitivity in both the original cohort and the validation cohort. Broadly in line with IMGT annotations, most TCR beta V segments showed up in productive rearrangements about 90% or about 30% of the time in an earlier analysis of several hundred of the donors. Some IMGT-functional V segments, including TRBV6-2 and TRBV6-3, could not be distinguished by the 87-base-pair reads and were therefore excluded. Because HLA typing was unavailable for some donors at each locus, only the typed subset was used in association tests. Linkage disequilibrium might explain the correlated functional status among segregating V segments, but an unknown experimental factor could not be excluded. In vitro tests confirmed that a few of the cytomegalovirus-associated TCR beta chains recognize cytomegalovirus antigens. A further reported finding was that TCR beta sequences accurately predicted the HLA-A and HLA-B alleles for most subjects in the first cohort. Compared with equally common non-associated chains, HLA-associated TCR beta chains in a later analysis were more clonally expanded and had lower generation probabilities. A later analysis found that most CMV-associated TCR beta chains appeared HLA-restricted, with HLA associations seemingly driven largely by CMV exposure. A later genetic analysis associated a missense DCLRE1C variant with V-gene and J-gene trimming of TCR beta chains, and an independent cohort replicated the association. Several of the top co-occurrence clusters appeared to be linked to parvovirus B19, influenza, CMV and Epstein-Barr virus, according to a later analysis. The study listed 150 to 200 TCR beta chains as associated with cytomegalovirus.

Germline trimming: 4 bases from V, 8 bases from J; junction bases outside gene matches: 3. The CDR3 contains 13 residues, cysteine and phenylalanine counted. The DNA shown is the 39-base CDR3, in frame from base 1. The germline V gene sets CDR1 to SNHLY and CDR2 to FYNNEI. Libraries were made using the immunoSEQ multiplex PCR assay. For the multiplex PCR, a mixture combining 60 forward primers for TCR Vbeta segments and 13 reverse primers for TCR Jbeta segments was used. Amplification of the CDR3 region of rearranged TCR beta genes was performed with a multiplex PCR assay on genomic DNA. The amplified TCR beta libraries were sequenced on the Illumina HiSeq System as 87-base-pair reads. Turning to the authors' computational methods: Across the 640 or so repertoires, a later analysis counted 80 million or so unique TCR beta chains, roughly 11 million of which were shared by at least two donors. To remove PCR and sequencing errors, raw reads were error-corrected and collapsed into unique sequences using a nearest-neighbor algorithm that merged closely related sequences. Alignment of CDR3 sequences to IMGT reference sequences was used to assign V, D and J gene segments. For a sequence to be retained, a match of at least six nucleotides to both a V gene segment and a J gene segment was required. A rearrangement was called productive if the CDR3 had no stop codons and remained in frame with V and J, and every other rearrangement was called non-productive. Following IMGT convention, CDR3 was defined as the stretch from the second conserved V-encoded cysteine up to the conserved J-encoded phenylalanine. In an earlier analysis of around 540 of the donors, sequences lacking an unambiguous match to a single V gene segment were excluded. In an earlier analysis of a few hundred of the donors, V segments were called functional above 56.7% productive rearrangements and were called segregating when the between-donor standard deviation exceeded 5%. A statistical classification framework was developed to diagnose cytomegalovirus status using the catalog of TCR beta chain sequences. In a later analysis, V and J genes were assigned by comparing TCR nucleotide sequences against IMGT/GENE-DB human TR gene sequences. The TCRdist pipeline was used in a later analysis to assign CDR3 sequences and most-parsimonious VDJ recombination scenarios. In a later analysis, each TCR beta chain was defined by its CDR3 amino acid sequence together with its V-gene family, and reads lacking a unique V-gene family were excluded. In a later analysis, approximately 590 highly shared, low-generation-probability nucleotide sequences were removed to address suspected cross-contamination and a sequencing artifact. In a later analysis, a clonal expansion index for each public chain was calculated from normalized within-repertoire ranks of inferred template counts. A later analysis computed generation probabilities with a VDJ recombination model fitted to out-of-frame rearrangements, and checked the results against IGoR. In a later analysis, hypergeometric tests were used to score TCR-TCR, TCR-HLA and TCR-CMV co-occurrence, with a repertoire-size bias correction applied to TCR pairs. A later analysis estimated false discovery rates by permuting HLA or CMV assignments 20 times. In a later analysis, co-occurring TCRs were grouped using DBSCAN, and TCRdist sequence similarity was added for clustering within HLA-allele-positive subsets. Repertoires with fewer than 30,000 or more than 120,000 public chains were left out of co-occurrence clustering, as were five repertoires with anomalous nucleotide sharing. In its TCRdb copy, this immuneACCESS table keeps in-frame sequences only and misses some clones. Where compared with another copy, unresolved V genes explain less than half of these, and the others have no known cause. V and J calls and clone size are given by that table; D and trimming were obtained from the DNA. The sample records some 150,000 clones, 65% to 90% of which are singletons. Approximately 2.9% of the sample rests with the top ten.

The cohort comprised under 700 healthy bone marrow donors. At the time of sampling, every cohort member was nominally healthy, though immune exposures that went unrecorded were likely present. The donor was CMV seronegative and belonged to the group of around 350 seronegative cohort members. Every donor gave a peripheral blood sample, and the peripheral blood mononuclear cells from that sample were used for TCR beta sequencing. Genomic DNA was extracted from the blood cell samples with the Qiagen DNeasy Blood Extraction Kit. This receptor was obtained from a woman aged 25 to 45 in good health and CMV-seronegative. The sample consisted of PBMCs. Here the chain combines TRBV2 and TRBJ1-2, and 11 junctional nucleotides match TRBD1. The base sequence is TGTGCCAGCAGTGGGACAGGGGGCTGGGGCTACACCTTC. It encodes CASSGTGGWGYTF.